A single sample gave rise to the 15 T cell receptor beta chains below, sequenced in a study of cytomegalovirus exposure and HLA in healthy donors. The PCR used 60 Vbeta and 13 Jbeta primers. Clones were sequenced by immunoSEQ multiplex PCR, and TCRdb holds only the in-frame ones, with some missing. The sample holds 130,000 or so clones, approximately 71% seen once. Specimen: PBMCs. The origin of the receptors is a woman aged 60-75 years in good health and CMV-seronegative.

The chain is built from TRBV6-5 and TRBJ2-5; TRBD1 aligns across 8 bases. The CDR3 is made up of 13 amino acids. J was trimmed by 7 bases and V by 7 bases; bases with no gene match: 8. CDR1 is MNHEY, CDR2 SVGAGI, per germline. The DNA for the CDR3 is TGTGCCAGCAATCCTGGACAGGGTGGGACCCAGTACTTC. Translated: CASNPGQGGTQYF.

This sequence joins TRBV27 and TRBJ2-3; 7 nucleotides match TRBD1. The V gene end was trimmed by 7 bases and the J gene end by 4 bases; junction bases not matched to a gene: 8. Germline CDR1 and CDR2: MNHEY and SMNVEV (reference sequence). This CDR3 region has 14 residues. The CDR3 region is CASTNYRGSDTQYF. The CDR3 nucleotides are TGTGCCAGCACGAACTACAGGGGCTCAGATACGCAGTATTTT.

This clone was seen only a few times. The J gene is TRBJ1-1, the V gene TRBV2; D call uncertain. Trimming took off 5 bases at V and 0 bases at J, with 4 bases between the two ends. The length of the CDR3 is 12 residues. Germline V gene data show CDR1 as SNHLY and CDR2 as FYNNEI. The CDR3 nucleotides read TGTGCCAGCAGTCCTATGAACACTGAAGCTTTCTTT. Translating it yields CASSPMNTEAFF.

This rearrangement joins TRBV4-1 to TRBJ2-7; weak D call: TRBD2 (6 bases). Per the germline V gene, CDR1 is MGHRA and CDR2 is YSYEKL. Trimming shortened V by 4 bases and J by 9 bases, and 22 bases separated the two germline ends. CDR3 length equals 15 residues. CDR3 residues: CASSLQERAKEVQYF. CDR3 coding DNA: TGCGCCAGCAGCCTGCAAGAGCGGGCCAAAGAGGTGCAGTACTTC.

V gene TRBV7-3 combines with J gene TRBJ2-1; 9 nucleotides line up with TRBD2. V lost 3 bases and J lost 7; bases outside the gene matches: 7. CDR1 is SGHTA, CDR2 FQGTGA, per germline. There are 15 residues in the CDR3. In nucleotides, the CDR3 is TGTGCCAGCAGCTTCGTAGCGGGGGTTGGTAATGAGCAGTTCTTC. It yields the protein CASSFVAGVGNEQFF.

On this clone itself: The sample contains more than one DNA sequence encoding this CDR3. V usage is TRBV18 and J usage is TRBJ1-5; a possible D gene is TRBD1 (6 bases). Between the trimmed V and J ends, which lost 3 bases and 4 bases, there was a span of 13 bases. The CDR3 spans 15 residues. Germline V CDR1 and CDR2: KGHSH, LQKENI. The CDR3 region is CASSPGQPPNQPQHF. The CDR3 DNA follows: TGTGCCAGCTCACCCGGACAGCCACCGAATCAGCCCCAGCATTTT.

This chain's CDR3 is CASSPPTGYSNQPQHF. The CDR3 DNA sequence: TGTGCCAGCAGTCCGCCGACAGGGTATAGCAATCAGCCCCAGCATTTT. This chain connects TRBV27 to TRBJ1-5; TRBD1 aligns across 7 bases. V gave up 5 bases and J gave up 0 bases; unmatched junction bases: 7. From germline, CDR1 is MNHEY and CDR2 SMNVEV (reference sequence). The CDR3 covers 16 residues.

The gene calls are TRBV6-6 and TRBJ1-2, with D possibly matching TRBD1 (6 bases). Germline assignment: CDR1 MNHNY and CDR2 SVGAGI (reference sequence). V was trimmed by 6 bases and J by 1 base, leaving 12 bases between them. This CDR3 spans 14 amino acids. The CDR3 nucleotides read TGTGCCAGCAGAAAACAGGGAGATAACTATGGCTACACCTTC. Amino acids: CASRKQGDNYGYTF.

The rearrangement joins TRBV21-1 to TRBJ2-1; the DNA was not used to check the table's D call, TRBD2. TRBV21-1 is noted as a pseudogene. The CDR3 has 18 amino acids. CDR3 sequence: CASSTGLAGDPTGNEQFF. CDR3 nucleotide sequence: TGTGCCAGCAGCACGGGACTAGCGGGGGACCCGACTGGGAATGAGCAGTTCTTC.

The CDR3 DNA reads as TGTGCCAGCAGGCCAACTCGACAGTTTTCCGGCGAGCAGTACTTC. This encodes CASRPTRQFSGEQYF. V is TRBV28 and J is TRBJ2-7; D possibly corresponds to TRBD1 (5 bases). The CDR3 consists of 15 residues. The germline V and J ends were trimmed by 6 bases and 6 bases, with 21 bases remaining between them. Germline CDR1 and CDR2: MDHEN and SYDVKM.

This clone occurred once. The chain employs TRBV28 and TRBJ1-1, with TRBD1 matching over 7 bases. Trimming at V came to 5 bases and at J to 6 bases, leaving 3 bases not matched to a gene. This CDR3 has 12 residues. Germline-derived CDR1 and CDR2 are MDHEN and SYDVKM. For the CDR3, the DNA is TGTGCCAGCAGTGGGGGACAGCCTGAAGCTTTCTTT. It is translated as CASSGGQPEAFF.

V gene TRBV5-1 combines with J gene TRBJ2-3, with TRBD1 identical over 9 bases. The germline V gene encodes CDR1 SGHRS and CDR2 YFSETQ. The ends lost 4 bases at V and 2 bases at J; junction bases unmatched: 5. CDR3 length: 15 amino acids. CDR3 DNA sequence: TGCGCCAGCAGCCCAAAACAGGGGGCCACAGATACGCAGTATTTT. It yields the protein CASSPKQGATDTQYF.

The J gene is TRBJ1-6, the V gene TRBV28; 9 bases are a match to TRBD1. CDR3 length equals 16 residues. Germline CDR1 is MDHEN and CDR2 is SYDVKM. Trimming removed 6 bases from V and 9 bases from J; junction bases left unmatched: 12. DNA of the CDR3: TGTGCCAGCAGGCCAATCACACAGGGGGCTGTTTCACCCCTCCACTTT. Protein sequence: CASRPITQGAVSPLHF. Complete variable domain (other parts from reference TRBV28 and TRBJ1-6): DVKVTQSSRYLVKRTGEKVFLECVQDMDHENMFWYRQDPGLGLRLIYFSYDVKMKEKGDIPEGYSVSREKKERFSLILESASTNQTSMYLCASRPITQGAVSPLHFGNGTRLTVT.

This chain links TRBV28 with TRBJ2-1; 12 positions agree with TRBD2. Trimming removed 6 bases from V and 1 base from J; junction bases left unmatched: 4. CDR3 length equals 16 residues. The germline CDR1 and CDR2 sequences are MDHEN and SYDVKM. The CDR3 DNA follows: TGTGCCAGCAGCTATGGACTAGCGGGATCCTACAATGAGCAGTTCTTC. Protein product: CASSYGLAGSYNEQFF. Using reference TRBV28 and TRBJ2-1 for the parts outside the CDR3, the full variable domain is DVKVTQSSRYLVKRTGEKVFLECVQDMDHENMFWYRQDPGLGLRLIYFSYDVKMKEKGDIPEGYSVSREKKERFSLILESASTNQTSMYLCASSYGLAGSYNEQFFGPGTRLTVL.

V and J are TRBV7-9 and TRBJ1-1, with D uncertain. Trimming removed 0 bases from V and 0 bases from J, with 8 bases in between. Germline V gene data show CDR1 as SEHNR and CDR2 as FQNEAQ (reference sequence). The CDR3 is made up of 15 amino acids. The CDR3 sequence is CASSLAGRMNTEAFF. The CDR3 nucleotides read TGTGCCAGCAGCTTAGCAGGCAGGATGAACACTGAAGCTTTCTTT.